This TCR beta chain was captured by sequencing in a study of blood T cells in healthy people across ages. The draw of peripheral blood yielded approximately 11 milliliters from each donor. Of note for this clonotype: Its specificity is not known.

Study results and limitations: Naive and antigen-experienced cells were not separated, limiting conclusive comparison. Changes in expanded clonotypes were possibly confounded, as the CMV status of donors was unknown.

A second PCR of roughly 7 to 11 cycles used a sample-barcoded 5' primer and a J-beta primer mix. Each of the cDNA molecules was tagged by a template-switch adaptor with 12 random nucleotides. TCRdb passed the 5' RACE reads through MiXCR, listing each CDR3 protein once. Found here are more than 650,000 distinct CDR3 sequences, about 48% of them singletons; the top ten hold about 38%. The clonotype comes from a man older than 75 in good health. Sequencing input: blood.

Here the CDR3 DNA reads TGTGCCAGCAGTCCTCACAATGAGCAGTACTTC. Amino acid sequence: CASSPHNEQYF. J is TRBJ2-5 and V is TRBV28; no clear D gene. The germline V gene has CDR1 MDHEN and CDR2 SYDVKM. V was pared by 5 bases and J by 11 bases, with 12 bases between. This CDR3 has 11 amino acids.